Below, one TCR beta chain is given with its context. Its target is not known. Resections that were taken during corrective heart surgery supplied the thymus tissue. The donor group consisted of healthy Finnish infants who were having corrective surgery for congenital heart defects. The record originates from a study of human thymus T cells. The CDR3 runs 14 residues. The germline CDR1 and CDR2 sequences are SGHNT and YYREEE (reference sequence). Profiled with immunoSEQ multiplex PCR; TCRdb holds only in-frame clones, not every one. The sample lists around 130,000 clones, around 94% occurring once. Study conclusions and caveats: Related research found strongly overlapping thymic repertoires in unrelated individuals. V and J genes seemed to be used with bias in thymic and blood repertoires.

This clonotype was sampled from a boy in the first two years of life with a congenital heart defect but otherwise immunologically healthy. The rearrangement links TRBV5-4 to TRBJ2-5; D call uncertain. Gene TRBJ2-7 matches the end of the DNA better, so the J call may be wrong. Sequences were obtained from thymus tissue. The CDR3 here is CASSLEAASYEQYF. The CDR3 DNA reads TGTGCCAGCAGCTTGGAGGCAGCCTCCTACGAGCAGTACTTC.